This T cell receptor (beta chain) came from a study of T cell responses to AZD1222 COVID-19 vaccine. General study points: In a largely white British group with more females than males, clonal diversity was possibly underestimated. The breadth and depth of Spike-specific TCRs increased once two AZD1222 doses had been given. Spike-wide coverage was observed for vaccine-associated CD4 TCRs, with dominant responses at 160-218 and 743-854.

TCRdb keeps only in-frame clones here, not all; method: immunoSEQ multiplex PCR. In the table there are 95,000 to 100,000 clones, more than 80% of which are singletons. Germline V gene data show CDR1 as MNHNS and CDR2 as SASEGT. V dropped 3 bases and J dropped 6; count of bases not matched to a gene: 7. The CDR3 is 16 amino acids. Worth noting for this clone: Antigen specificity is unknown.

The V and J genes are TRBV6-1 and TRBJ2-3; 12 bases line up with TRBD2. The receptor comes from an adult in good health. The specimen was peripheral blood, collected on day 0 of AZD1222 vaccination. The CDR3 protein is CASSEASGGAGDTQYF. The CDR3 nucleotides read TGTGCCAGCAGTGAGGCTAGCGGGGGGGCGGGGGATACGCAGTATTTT.